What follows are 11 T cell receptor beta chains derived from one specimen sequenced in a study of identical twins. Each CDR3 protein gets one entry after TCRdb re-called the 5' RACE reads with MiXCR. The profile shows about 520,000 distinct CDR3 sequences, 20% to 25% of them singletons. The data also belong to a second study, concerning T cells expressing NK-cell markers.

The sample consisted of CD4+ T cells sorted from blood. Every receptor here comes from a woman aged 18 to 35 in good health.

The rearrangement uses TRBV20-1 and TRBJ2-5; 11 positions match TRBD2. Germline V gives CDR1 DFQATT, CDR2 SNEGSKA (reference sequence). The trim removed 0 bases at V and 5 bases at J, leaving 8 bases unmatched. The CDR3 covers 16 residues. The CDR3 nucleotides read TGCAGTGCTAGAGAGGATAGCGGGGGGGCAGGGGAGACCCAGTACTTC. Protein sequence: CSAREDSGGAGETQYF.

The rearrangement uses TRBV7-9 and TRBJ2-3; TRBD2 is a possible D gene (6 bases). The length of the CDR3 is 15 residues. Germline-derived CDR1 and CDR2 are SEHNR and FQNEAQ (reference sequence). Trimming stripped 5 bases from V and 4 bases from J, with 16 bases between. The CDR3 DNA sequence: TGTGCCAGCAGCCCCTCCGGGGAGGTGGCAGATACGCAGTATTTT. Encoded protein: CASSPSGEVADTQYF.

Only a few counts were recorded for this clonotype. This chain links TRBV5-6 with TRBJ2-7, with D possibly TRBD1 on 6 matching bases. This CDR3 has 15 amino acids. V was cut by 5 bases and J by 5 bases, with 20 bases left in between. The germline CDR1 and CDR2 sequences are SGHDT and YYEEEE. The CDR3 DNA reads TGTGCCAGCAGATGGAGACAGGCTAATATCCACGAGCAGTACTTC. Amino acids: CASRWRQANIHEQYF.

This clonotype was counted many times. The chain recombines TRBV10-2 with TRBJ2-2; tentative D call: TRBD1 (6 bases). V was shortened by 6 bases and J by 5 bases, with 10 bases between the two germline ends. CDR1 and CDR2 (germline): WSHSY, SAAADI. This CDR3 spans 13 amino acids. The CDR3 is CASRSTGTGELFF. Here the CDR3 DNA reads TGCGCCAGCAGATCCACAGGGACCGGGGAGCTGTTTTTT.

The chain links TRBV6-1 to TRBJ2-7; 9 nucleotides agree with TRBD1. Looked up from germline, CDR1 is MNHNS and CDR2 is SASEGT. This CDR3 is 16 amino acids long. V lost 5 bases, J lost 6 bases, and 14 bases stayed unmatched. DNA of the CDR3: TGTGCCAGCAGTCGATATTCCGGGACAGGGTTACGCGAGCAGTACTTC. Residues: CASSRYSGTGLREQYF.

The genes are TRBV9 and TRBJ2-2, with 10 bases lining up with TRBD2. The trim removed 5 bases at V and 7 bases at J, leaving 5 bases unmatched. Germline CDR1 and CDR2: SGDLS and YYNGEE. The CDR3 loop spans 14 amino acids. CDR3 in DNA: TGTGCCAGCAGTAGCGGGGGGCTCGACGGGGAGCTGTTTTTT. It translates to CASSSGGLDGELFF. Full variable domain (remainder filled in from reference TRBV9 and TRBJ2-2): DSGVTQTPKHLITATGQRVTLRCSPRSGDLSVYWYQQSLDQGLQFLIQYYNGEERAKGNILERFSAQQFPDLHSELNLSSLELGDSALYFCASSSGGLDGELFFGEGSRLTVL.

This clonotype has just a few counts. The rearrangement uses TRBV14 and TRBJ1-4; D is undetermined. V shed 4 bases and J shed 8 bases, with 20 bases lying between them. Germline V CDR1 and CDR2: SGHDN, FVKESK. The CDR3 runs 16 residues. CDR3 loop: CASSRTPLGGREKLFF. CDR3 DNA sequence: TGTGCCAGCAGCCGAACGCCGCTCGGCGGCCGGGAAAAACTGTTTTTT. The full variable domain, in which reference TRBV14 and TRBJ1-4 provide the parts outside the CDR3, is EAGVTQFPSHSVIEKGQTVTLRCDPISGHDNLYWYRRVMGKEIKFLLHFVKESKQDESGMPNNRFLAERTGGTYSTLKVQPAELEDSGVYFCASSRTPLGGREKLFFGSGTQLSVL.

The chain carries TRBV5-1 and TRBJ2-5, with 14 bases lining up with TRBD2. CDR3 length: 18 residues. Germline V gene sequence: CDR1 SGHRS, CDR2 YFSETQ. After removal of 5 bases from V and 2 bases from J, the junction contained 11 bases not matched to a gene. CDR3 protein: CASRSGLAGVTGQETQYF. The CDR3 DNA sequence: TGCGCCAGCAGATCGGGACTAGCGGGAGTTACGGGACAAGAGACCCAGTACTTC. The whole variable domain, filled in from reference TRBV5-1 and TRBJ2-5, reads KAGVTQTPRYLIKTRGQQVTLSCSPISGHRSVSWYQQTPGQGLQFLFEYFSETQRNKGNFPGRFSGRQFSNSRSEMNVSTLELGDSALYLCASRSGLAGVTGQETQYFGPGTRLLVL.

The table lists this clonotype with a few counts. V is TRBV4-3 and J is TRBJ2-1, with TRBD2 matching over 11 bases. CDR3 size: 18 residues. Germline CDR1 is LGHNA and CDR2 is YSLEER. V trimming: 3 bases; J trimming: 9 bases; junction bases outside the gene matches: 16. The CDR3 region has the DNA TGCGCCAGCAGCCAGAGGGGACCTGTAGCGGGAGGGTTATTTGAGCAGTTCTTC. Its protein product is CASSQRGPVAGGLFEQFF.

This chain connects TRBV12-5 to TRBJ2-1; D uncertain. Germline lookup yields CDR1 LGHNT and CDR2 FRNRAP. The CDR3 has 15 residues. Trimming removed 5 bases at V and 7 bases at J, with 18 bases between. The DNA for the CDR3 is TGTGCTAGTGGTAAATTGTCTTTTCCCTGGAATGAGCAGTTCTTC. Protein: CASGKLSFPWNEQFF. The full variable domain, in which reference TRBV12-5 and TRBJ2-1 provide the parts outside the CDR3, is DARVTQTPRHKVTEMGQEVTMRCQPILGHNTVFWYRQTMMQGLELLAYFRNRAPLDDSGMPKDRFSAEMPDATLATLKIQPSEPRDSAVYFCASGKLSFPWNEQFFGPGTRLTVL.

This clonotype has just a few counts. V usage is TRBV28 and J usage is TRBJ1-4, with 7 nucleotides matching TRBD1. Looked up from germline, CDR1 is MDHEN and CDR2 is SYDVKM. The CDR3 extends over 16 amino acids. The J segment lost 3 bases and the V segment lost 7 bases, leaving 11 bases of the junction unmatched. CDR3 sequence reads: CASKTVQGQANEKLFF. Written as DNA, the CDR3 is TGTGCCAGCAAGACGGTACAGGGGCAGGCTAATGAAAAACTGTTTTTT.